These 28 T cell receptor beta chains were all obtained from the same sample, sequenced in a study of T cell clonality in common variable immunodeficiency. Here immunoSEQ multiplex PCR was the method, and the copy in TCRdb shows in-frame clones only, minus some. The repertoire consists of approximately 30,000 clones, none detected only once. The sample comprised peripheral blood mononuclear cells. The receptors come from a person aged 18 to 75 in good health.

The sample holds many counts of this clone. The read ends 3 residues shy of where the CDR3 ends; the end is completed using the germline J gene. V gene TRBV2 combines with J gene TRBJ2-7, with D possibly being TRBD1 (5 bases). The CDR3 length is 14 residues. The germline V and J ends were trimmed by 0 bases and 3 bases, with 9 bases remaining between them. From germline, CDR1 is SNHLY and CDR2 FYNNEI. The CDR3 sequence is CASSEAGALYEQYF. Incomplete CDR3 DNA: TGTGCCAGCAGTGAAGCAGGGGCACTCTACGAG.

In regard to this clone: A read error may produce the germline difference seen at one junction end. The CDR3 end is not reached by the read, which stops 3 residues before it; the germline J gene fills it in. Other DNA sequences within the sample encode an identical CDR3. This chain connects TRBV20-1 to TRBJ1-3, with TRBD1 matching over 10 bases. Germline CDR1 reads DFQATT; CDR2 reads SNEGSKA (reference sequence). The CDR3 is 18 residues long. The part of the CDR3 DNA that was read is TGCAGTGCTTACCGGACAGGGGGGTTTAGGAGCTCTGGAAACACG. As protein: CSAYRTGGFRSSGNT. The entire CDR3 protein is CSAYRTGGFRSSGNTIYF.

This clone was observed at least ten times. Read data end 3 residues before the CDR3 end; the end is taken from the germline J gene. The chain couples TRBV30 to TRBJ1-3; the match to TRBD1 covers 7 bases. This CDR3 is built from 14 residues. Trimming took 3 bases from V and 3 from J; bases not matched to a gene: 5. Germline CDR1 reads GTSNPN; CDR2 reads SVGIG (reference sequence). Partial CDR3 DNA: TGTGCCTGGAGGCATGCAGGGGGTGGAAACACC. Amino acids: CAWRHAGGGNT. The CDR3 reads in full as CAWRHAGGGNTIYF.

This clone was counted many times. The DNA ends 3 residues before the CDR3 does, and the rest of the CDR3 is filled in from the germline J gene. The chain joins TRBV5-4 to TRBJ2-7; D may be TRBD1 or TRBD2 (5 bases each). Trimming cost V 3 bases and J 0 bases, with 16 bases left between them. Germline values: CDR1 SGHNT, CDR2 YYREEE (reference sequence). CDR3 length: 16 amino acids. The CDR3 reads CASSYTGPGSSYEQYF. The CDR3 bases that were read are TGTGCCAGCAGCTATACTGGACCAGGGAGCTCCTACGAG.

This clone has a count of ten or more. Incomplete CDR3 DNA: TGTGCCAGTAGTATGCTCAGTTCCTACGAG. Translated: CASSMLSSYE. The full CDR3 protein is CASSMLSSYEQYF. The rearrangement joins TRBV19 to TRBJ2-7; D is unresolved. The read falls 3 residues short of the CDR3 end, and the missing part is taken from the germline J gene. V was pared by 3 bases and J by 1 base, with 7 bases between. There are 13 residues in the CDR3. Germline values: CDR1 LNHDA, CDR2 SQIVND (reference sequence).

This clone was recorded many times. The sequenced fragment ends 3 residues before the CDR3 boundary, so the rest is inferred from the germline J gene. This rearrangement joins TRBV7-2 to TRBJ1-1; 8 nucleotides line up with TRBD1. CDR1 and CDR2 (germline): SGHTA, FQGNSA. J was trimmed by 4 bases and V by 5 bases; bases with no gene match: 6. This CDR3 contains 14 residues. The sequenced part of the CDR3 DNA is TGTGCCAGCAGCGGCCAGGGGGCCAGCACTGAA. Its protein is CASSGQGASTE. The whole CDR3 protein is CASSGQGASTEAFF.

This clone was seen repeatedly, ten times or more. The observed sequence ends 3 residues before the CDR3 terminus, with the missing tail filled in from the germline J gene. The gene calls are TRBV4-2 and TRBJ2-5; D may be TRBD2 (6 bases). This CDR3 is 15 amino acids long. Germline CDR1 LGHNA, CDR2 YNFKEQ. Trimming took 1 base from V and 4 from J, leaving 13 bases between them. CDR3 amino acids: CASSQGGGKGETQYF. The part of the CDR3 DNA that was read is TGTGCCAGCAGCCAAGGTGGGGGGAAAGGAGAGACC.

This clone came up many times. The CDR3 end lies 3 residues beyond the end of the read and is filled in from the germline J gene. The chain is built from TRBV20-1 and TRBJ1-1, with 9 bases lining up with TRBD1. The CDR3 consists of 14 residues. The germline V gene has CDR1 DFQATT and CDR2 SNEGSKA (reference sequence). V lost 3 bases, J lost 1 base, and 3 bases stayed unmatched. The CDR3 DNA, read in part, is TGCAGTGCTAGCACAGGGGGCGGGAACACTGAA. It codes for CSASTGGGNTE. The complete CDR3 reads CSASTGGGNTEAFF.

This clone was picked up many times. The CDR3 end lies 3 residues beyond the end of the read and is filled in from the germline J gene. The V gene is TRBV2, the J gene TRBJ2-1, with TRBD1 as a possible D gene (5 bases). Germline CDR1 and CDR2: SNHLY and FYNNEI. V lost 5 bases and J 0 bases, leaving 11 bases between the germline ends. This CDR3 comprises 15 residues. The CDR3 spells CASSPQGSSYNEQFF. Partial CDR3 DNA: TGTGCCAGCAGTCCTCAGGGTAGCTCCTACAATGAG.

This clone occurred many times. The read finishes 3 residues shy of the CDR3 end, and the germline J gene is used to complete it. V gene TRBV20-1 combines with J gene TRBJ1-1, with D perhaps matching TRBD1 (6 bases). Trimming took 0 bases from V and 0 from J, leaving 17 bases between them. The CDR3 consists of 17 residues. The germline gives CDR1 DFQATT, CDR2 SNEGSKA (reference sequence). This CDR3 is CSARDSGAALVNTEAFF. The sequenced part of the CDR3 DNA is TGCAGTGCTAGAGATTCAGGGGCAGCCCTAGTGAACACTGAA.

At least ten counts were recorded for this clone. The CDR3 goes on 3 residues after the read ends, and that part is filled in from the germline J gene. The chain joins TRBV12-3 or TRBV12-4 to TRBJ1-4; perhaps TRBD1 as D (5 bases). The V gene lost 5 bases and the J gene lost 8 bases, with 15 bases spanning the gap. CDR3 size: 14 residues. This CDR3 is CASSLGTVEEKLFF. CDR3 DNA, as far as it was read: TGTGCCAGCAGTCTCGGGACTGTAGAGGAAAAA.

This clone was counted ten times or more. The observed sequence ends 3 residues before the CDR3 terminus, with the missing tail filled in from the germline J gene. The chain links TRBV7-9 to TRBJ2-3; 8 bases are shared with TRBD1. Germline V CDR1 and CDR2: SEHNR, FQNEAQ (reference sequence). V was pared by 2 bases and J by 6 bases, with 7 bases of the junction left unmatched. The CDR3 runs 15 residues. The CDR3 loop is CASSLTTGEKDTQYF. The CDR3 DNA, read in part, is TGTGCCAGCAGCTTAACGACAGGGGAAAAGGATACG.

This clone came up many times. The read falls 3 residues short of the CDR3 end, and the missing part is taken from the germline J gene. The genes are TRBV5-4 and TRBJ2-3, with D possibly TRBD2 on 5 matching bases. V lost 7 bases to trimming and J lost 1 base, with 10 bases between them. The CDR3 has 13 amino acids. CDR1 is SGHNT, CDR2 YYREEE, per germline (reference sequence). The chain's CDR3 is CASGGPGTDTQYF. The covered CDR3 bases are TGTGCCAGCGGCGGGCCGGGCACAGATACG.

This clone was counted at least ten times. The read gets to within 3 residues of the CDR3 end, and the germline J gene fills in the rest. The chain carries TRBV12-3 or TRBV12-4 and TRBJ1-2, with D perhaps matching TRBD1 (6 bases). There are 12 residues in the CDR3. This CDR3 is CASSPQGYGYTF. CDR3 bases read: TGTGCCAGCAGTCCTCAGGGGTACGGC.

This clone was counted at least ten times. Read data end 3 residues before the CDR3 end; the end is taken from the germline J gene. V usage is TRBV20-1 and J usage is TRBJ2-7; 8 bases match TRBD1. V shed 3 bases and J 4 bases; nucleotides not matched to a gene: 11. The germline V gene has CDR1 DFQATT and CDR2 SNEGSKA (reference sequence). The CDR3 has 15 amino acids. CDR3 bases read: TGCAGTGCTAGCGAGACTGGGACAGGAGGGTACGAG. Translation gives CSASETGTGGYE. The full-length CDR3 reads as CSASETGTGGYEQYF.

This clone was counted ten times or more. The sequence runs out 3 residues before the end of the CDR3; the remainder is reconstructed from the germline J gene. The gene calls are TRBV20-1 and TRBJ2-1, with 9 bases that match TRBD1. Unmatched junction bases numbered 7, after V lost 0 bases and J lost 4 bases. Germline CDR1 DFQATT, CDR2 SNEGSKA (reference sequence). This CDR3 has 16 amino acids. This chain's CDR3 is CSARDLGTGRYNEQFF. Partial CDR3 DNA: TGCAGTGCTAGAGATCTCGGGACAGGGAGATACAATGAG.

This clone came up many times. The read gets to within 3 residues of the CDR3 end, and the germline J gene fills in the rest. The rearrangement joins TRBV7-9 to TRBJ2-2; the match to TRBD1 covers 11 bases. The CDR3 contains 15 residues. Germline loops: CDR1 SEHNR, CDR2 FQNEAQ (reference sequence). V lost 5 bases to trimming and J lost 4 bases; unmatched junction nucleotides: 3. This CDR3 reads CASSQGQGGTGELFF. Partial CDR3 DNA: TGTGCCAGCAGCCAGGGACAGGGGGGCACCGGGGAG. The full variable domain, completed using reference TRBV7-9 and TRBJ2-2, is DTGVSQNPRHKITKRGQNVTFRCDPISEHNRLYWYRQTLGQGPEFLTYFQNEAQLEKSRLLSDRFSAERPKGSFSTLEIQRTEQGDSAMYLCASSQGQGGTGELFFGEGSRLTVL.

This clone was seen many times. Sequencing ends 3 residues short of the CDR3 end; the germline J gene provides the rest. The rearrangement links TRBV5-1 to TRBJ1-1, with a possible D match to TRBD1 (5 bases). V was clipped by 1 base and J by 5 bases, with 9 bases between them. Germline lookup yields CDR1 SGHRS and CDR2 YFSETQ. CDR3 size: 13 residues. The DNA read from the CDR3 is TGCGCCAGCAGCTTGTGGGGGGGGACTGAA. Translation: CASSLWGGTE. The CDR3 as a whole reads CASSLWGGTEAFF.

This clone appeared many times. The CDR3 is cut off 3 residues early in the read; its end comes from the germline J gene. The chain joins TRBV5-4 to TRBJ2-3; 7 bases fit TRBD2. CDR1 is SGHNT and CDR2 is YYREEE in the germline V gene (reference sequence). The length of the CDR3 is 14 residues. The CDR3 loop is CASSFGGDEETQYF. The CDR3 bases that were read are TGTGCCAGCAGCTTTGGGGGGGACGAAGAGACG.

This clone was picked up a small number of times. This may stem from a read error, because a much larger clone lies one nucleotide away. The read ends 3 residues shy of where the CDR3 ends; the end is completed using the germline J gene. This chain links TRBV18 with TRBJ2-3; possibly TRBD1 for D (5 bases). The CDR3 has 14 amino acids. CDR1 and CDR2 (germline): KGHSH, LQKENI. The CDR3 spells CASSQGNSNQPQYF. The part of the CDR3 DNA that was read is TGTGCCAGCTCCCAGGGAAATAGCAATCAGCCG.

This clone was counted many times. The DNA read from the CDR3 is TGTGCCAGCAGCCCGGACTGGGATCAGCCC. Protein: CASSPDWDQP. The CDR3 in its entirety is CASSPDWDQPQHF. This chain links TRBV5-5 with TRBJ1-5; D gene uncertain. The CDR3 end lies 3 residues beyond the end of the read and is filled in from the germline J gene. Trimming left V 4 bases short and J 5 bases short, with 10 bases between. Per germline, CDR1 SGHKS and CDR2 YYEKEE (reference sequence). This CDR3 contains 13 residues.

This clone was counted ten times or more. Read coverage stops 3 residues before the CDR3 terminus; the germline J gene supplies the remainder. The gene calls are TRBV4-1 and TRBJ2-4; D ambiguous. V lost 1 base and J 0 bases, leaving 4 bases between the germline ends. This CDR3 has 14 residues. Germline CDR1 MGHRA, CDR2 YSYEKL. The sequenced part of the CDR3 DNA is TGCGCCAGCAGCCAAGGGCTAGCCAAAAACATT. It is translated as CASSQGLAKNI. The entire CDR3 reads CASSQGLAKNIQYF.

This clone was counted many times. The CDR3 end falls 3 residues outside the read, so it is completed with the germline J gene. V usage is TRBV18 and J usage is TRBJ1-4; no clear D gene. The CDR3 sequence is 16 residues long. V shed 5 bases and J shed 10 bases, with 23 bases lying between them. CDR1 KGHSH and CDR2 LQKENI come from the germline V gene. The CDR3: CASSAVSGSLGRKLFF. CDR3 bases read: TGTGCCAGCTCAGCCGTCAGCGGATCCCTGGGTAGAAAA.

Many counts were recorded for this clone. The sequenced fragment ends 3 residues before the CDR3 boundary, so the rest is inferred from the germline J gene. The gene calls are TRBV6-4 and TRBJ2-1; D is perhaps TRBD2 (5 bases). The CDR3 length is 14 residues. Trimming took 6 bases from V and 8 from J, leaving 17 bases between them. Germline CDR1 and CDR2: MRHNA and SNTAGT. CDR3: CASSPRATSHEQFF. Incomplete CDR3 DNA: TGTGCCAGCAGCCCCCGGGCAACTAGTCATGAG.

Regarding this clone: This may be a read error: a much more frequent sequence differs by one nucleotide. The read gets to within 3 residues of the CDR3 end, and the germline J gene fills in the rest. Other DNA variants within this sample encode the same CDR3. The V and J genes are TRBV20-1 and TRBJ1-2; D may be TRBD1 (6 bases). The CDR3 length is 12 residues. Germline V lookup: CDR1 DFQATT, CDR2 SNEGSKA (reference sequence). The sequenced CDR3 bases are TGCAGTGCTGACAGGACTCCCTATGGA. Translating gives CSADRTPYG. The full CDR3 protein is CSADRTPYGYTF.

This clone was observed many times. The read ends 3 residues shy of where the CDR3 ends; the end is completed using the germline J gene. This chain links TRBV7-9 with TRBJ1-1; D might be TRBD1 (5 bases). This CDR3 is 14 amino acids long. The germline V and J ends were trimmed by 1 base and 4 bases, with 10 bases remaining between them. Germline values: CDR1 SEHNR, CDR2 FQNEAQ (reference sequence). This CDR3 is CASSLDGGGTEAFF. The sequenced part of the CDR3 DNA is TGTGCCAGCAGCTTAGACGGGGGGGGCACTGAA.

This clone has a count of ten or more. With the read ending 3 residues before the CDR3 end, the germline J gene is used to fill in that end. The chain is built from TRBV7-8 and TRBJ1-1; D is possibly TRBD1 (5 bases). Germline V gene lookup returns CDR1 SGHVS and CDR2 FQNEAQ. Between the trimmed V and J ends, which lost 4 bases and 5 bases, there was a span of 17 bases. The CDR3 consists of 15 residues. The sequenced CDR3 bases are TGTGCCAGCAGCTCATTCGGGGGTTGGGAGACTGAA. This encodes CASSSFGGWETE. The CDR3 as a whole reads CASSSFGGWETEAFF.

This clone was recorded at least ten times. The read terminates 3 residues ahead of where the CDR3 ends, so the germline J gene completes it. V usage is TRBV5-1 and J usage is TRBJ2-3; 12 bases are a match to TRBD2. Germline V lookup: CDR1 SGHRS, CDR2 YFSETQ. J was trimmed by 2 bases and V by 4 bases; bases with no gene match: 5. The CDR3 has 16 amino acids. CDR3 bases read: TGCGCCAGCAGCGGAGGACTAGCGGGACTCACAGATACG. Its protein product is CASSGGLAGLTDT. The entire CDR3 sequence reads CASSGGLAGLTDTQYF.